Below, one T cell receptor beta chain is given with its context. Its antigen is unidentified. This sample is drawn from a study of lymphopenia after photon versus proton radiotherapy. Whole-study results and caveats: Post-nadir TCR diversity decline inversely tracked overall survival among those who died. Proton therapy kept repertoires fairly stable, unlike photons, which gained effector/memory cells.

Using immunoSEQ multiplex PCR, the repertoire was profiled, and TCRdb retains in-frame clones only, with some absent. The sample yields approximately 91,000 clones, about 86% seen once. Between the trimmed V and J ends, which lost 1 base and 0 bases, there was a span of 0 bases. The CDR3 runs 12 residues. Germline V gene sequence: CDR1 GTSNPN, CDR2 SVGIG (reference sequence). The sequencing here drew on peripheral blood, taken from a patient treated with proton-based radiotherapy. The sequence came from a man in his 60s with pancreatic cancer. The chain has TRBV30 and TRBJ1-4; D gene unclear. CDR3 protein: CAWSATNEKLFF. The CDR3 coding sequence is TGTGCCTGGAGTGCAACTAATGAAAAACTGTTTTTT.